Sequencing of this T cell receptor beta chain was carried out in a study of blood T cell repertoires in COVID-19. V dropped 1 base and J dropped 3 bases, with 11 bases sitting between them. Looked up from germline, CDR1 is SGHRS and CDR2 is YFSETQ. The CDR3 spans 15 residues. Seattle participants joined during active infection and were tracked over time. Sequenced by immunoSEQ multiplex PCR; TCRdb stores in-frame clones only, minus some. This table holds hundreds of thousands of clones, 75% to 90% found once. Only one count was recorded for this clone. This chain joins TRBV5-1 and TRBJ2-1, with D unclear. The source of this sequence is a woman in her sixties or seventies with COVID-19, enrolled during active disease. Specimen: peripheral blood. The CDR3 coding sequence is TGCGCCAGCAGCTTGTTTCCCGCAGACTACAATGAGCAGTTCTTC. Its translation is CASSLFPADYNEQFF.